The next 12 T cell receptor beta chains were all read from a single sample in a study of T cell changes during pregnancy in multiple sclerosis. The assay was immunoSEQ multiplex PCR, and TCRdb's table has in-frame clones only and misses some. The data contain about 89,000 clones, 94% of them singletons. The sample here was peripheral blood, taken in the third trimester of pregnancy. These receptors were obtained from a female donor with multiple sclerosis, enrolled in a pregnancy study.

The chain uses TRBV4-1 and TRBJ2-7; the match to TRBD2 covers 10 bases. The V gene end was trimmed by 5 bases and the J gene end by 4 bases; junction bases not matched to a gene: 8. The CDR3 runs to 15 residues. CDR1 MGHRA and CDR2 YSYEKL come from the germline V gene. CDR3 bases: TGCGCCAGCAGCTACCTAGCGGGAGAAATATACGAGCAGTACTTC. This codes for CASSYLAGEIYEQYF.

A single count supports this clone. This sample also contains other DNA sequences that code for the same CDR3. V gene TRBV27 combines with J gene TRBJ2-2; 7 bases match TRBD1. Germline V gives CDR1 MNHEY, CDR2 SMNVEV (reference sequence). Trimming at V came to 5 bases and at J to 5 bases, leaving 5 bases not matched to a gene. This CDR3 contains 14 residues. CDR3: CASSLGTATGELFF. In DNA, the CDR3 is TGTGCCAGCAGTCTAGGGACAGCAACCGGGGAGCTGTTTTTT.

This clone was recorded a few times. V and J are TRBV2 and TRBJ2-2; 8 positions agree with TRBD1. CDR3 length: 15 residues. Germline trimming cut 10 bases from V and 0 bases from J; bases unmatched to any gene: 7. Germline lookup yields CDR1 SNHLY and CDR2 FYNNEI. The CDR3, as DNA: TGTGCCACGAAGGGACAGGTGACGAACACCGGGGAGCTGTTTTTT. This gives the protein CATKGQVTNTGELFF.

The V and J genes are TRBV5-5 and TRBJ1-5; no definite D call. Germline V gene lookup returns CDR1 SGHKS and CDR2 YYEKEE (reference sequence). V dropped 3 bases and J dropped 2 bases, with 9 bases sitting between them. CDR3 size: 14 residues. The CDR3 region has the DNA TGTGCCAGCAGCTATTACCAGGGCAATCAGCCCCAGCATTTT. Protein sequence: CASSYYQGNQPQHF.

This chain connects TRBV5-1 to TRBJ2-5; 7 positions match TRBD1. The germline CDR1 and CDR2 sequences are SGHRS and YFSETQ. The CDR3 is 14 amino acids. J was trimmed by 4 bases and V by 0 bases; bases with no gene match: 3. DNA for the CDR3: TGCGCCAGCAGCTTGGTGACAGGGATAGAGACCCAGTACTTC. Its translation: CASSLVTGIETQYF.

This clone was detected only once. The V gene is TRBV2, the J gene TRBJ2-7, with 7 bases lining up with TRBD2. This CDR3 contains 12 residues. The V and J ends lost 6 bases and 6 bases, in that order; junction bases with no gene match: 5. The V gene's germline CDR1 is SNHLY and CDR2 FYNNEI. CDR3: CASRGLRPEQYF. The CDR3 region has the DNA TGTGCCAGCAGGGGACTACGGCCCGAGCAGTACTTC.

J is TRBJ2-7 and V is TRBV11-2, with TRBD1 as a possible D gene (6 bases). Looked up from germline, CDR1 is SGHAT and CDR2 is FQNNGV. The CDR3 extends over 16 amino acids. V lost 5 bases and J 0 bases, leaving 17 bases between the germline ends. The CDR3 region has the DNA TGTGCCAGCAGCCCCTGGGACAAGATAGACTCCTACGAGCAGTACTTC. Translated: CASSPWDKIDSYEQYF.

V gene TRBV7-6 combines with J gene TRBJ1-2; 7 nucleotides align to TRBD1. Germline lookup yields CDR1 SGHVS and CDR2 FNYEAQ. V shed 5 bases and J 8 bases; nucleotides not matched to a gene: 14. There are 15 residues in the CDR3. In nucleotides, the CDR3 is TGTGCCAGCAGCCCCAAACTTAACAGGGGATACGGCTACACCTTC. Protein: CASSPKLNRGYGYTF. The variable domain in full, completed from reference TRBV7-6 and TRBJ1-2, reads GAGVSQSPRYKVTKRGQDVALRCDPISGHVSLYWYRQALGQGPEFLTYFNYEAQQDKSGLPNDRFSAERPEGSISTLTIQRTEQRDSAMYRCASSPKLNRGYGYTFGSGTRLTVV.

The rearrangement uses TRBV18 and TRBJ1-1; 8 bases map to TRBD1. The CDR3 has 13 amino acids. J gave up 5 bases and V 6 bases, and 5 bases lay outside the gene matches. Germline V lookup: CDR1 KGHSH, CDR2 LQKENI. The CDR3 sequence is CASSKDRATEAFF. The DNA for the CDR3 is TGTGCCAGCTCCAAGGACAGGGCGACTGAAGCTTTCTTT.

The V and J genes are TRBV28 and TRBJ2-7; 7 bases are shared with TRBD2. The CDR3 spans 16 residues. CDR1 and CDR2 from the germline V gene are MDHEN and SYDVKM. J gave up 4 bases and V 6 bases, and 15 bases lay outside the gene matches. The CDR3 is CASSRSVGGRVYEQYF. In DNA, the CDR3 is TGTGCCAGCAGCCGCTCCGTGGGCGGGAGAGTGTACGAGCAGTACTTC.

This chain joins TRBV5-1 and TRBJ2-1; TRBD1 is a possible D gene (5 bases). The ends were cut back, 0 bases at V and 6 bases at J, with 13 bases in the middle. Germline V gene data show CDR1 as SGHRS and CDR2 as YFSETQ. This CDR3 contains 15 residues. This chain's CDR3 is CASSLVPQGSNEQFF. The DNA for the CDR3 is TGCGCCAGCAGCTTGGTTCCCCAGGGTTCCAATGAGCAGTTCTTC.

The chain employs TRBV5-4 and TRBJ1-2, with TRBD1 matching 8 bases. Germline CDR1 SGHNT, CDR2 YYREEE (reference sequence). Trimming cost V 4 bases and J 4 bases; bases outside gene matches: 9. The length of the CDR3 is 15 residues. Here the CDR3 DNA reads TGTGCCAGCAGCCTCGCAGGGGGCGAAGCCTATGGCTACACCTTC. This codes for CASSLAGGEAYGYTF.